This T cell receptor beta chain originates from a study of beta chain features in type 1 diabetes (dated by TCRdb to between 2018 and 2020). Study-wide context: Patients and healthy donors did not differ in mean age, gender distribution, total cell number or subset yield. A total of about 110,000,000 sorted cells were examined across all samples, and a strong correlation was observed between cell number per subset and RNA yield. In the study, TCRB repertoires of sorted circulating CD4+ T cell subsets from recently diagnosed type 1 diabetes patients were compared with those of matched healthy donors. Whereas all 30 or so donors provided naive and central memory subsets, regulatory and stem cell-like memory subsets were isolated from just 8 patients and about 8 healthy donors.

Beyond this particular receptor, the publication reports: Type 1 diabetes patients showed a moderate but significant shortening of TCRB CDR3 length in all four CD4+ subsets. Because the HLA sub-analyses included only small numbers of individuals, any influence of HLA type on TCRB rearrangement was left unresolved. Shorter templates might be favored by PCR, yet because patient and control samples were amplified and corrected together, any such skew would affect both groups equally. Because cDNA was sequenced instead of genomic DNA, activated cells with high expression could be over-represented, although the groups did not differ in activation or CD3 levels. Naive, central memory and regulatory TCRB repertoires appeared to be more similar among patients than among healthy donors. Patients with type 1 diabetes made fewer insertions and deleted more nucleotides at VDJ recombination sites, implying thymic rearrangement abnormalities.

This clone appeared a few times. Its antigen remains undetermined. It has no much larger one-base neighbor in the sample; base qualities were not kept. From each donor, a single peripheral blood sample of roughly 0.11 L on average was drawn into heparinised tubes. Using a panel that included CD45RO, CCR7, CD25, CD127, CD95 and CD27, naive, central memory, regulatory and stem cell-like memory CD4+ T cells were sorted on a BD FACSAria II. All sorted populations exceeded 95% purity. PBMCs were isolated immediately by Lymphoprep density gradient centrifugation and stained directly without culture. So that batch effects would be minimized, each experiment stained and sorted samples in pairs, pairing one healthy donor with one patient. All of the isolated RNA was reverse transcribed with the High Capacity cDNA Reverse Transcription Kit, so expressed TCRB transcripts were sequenced. Deep immunoSEQ sequencing was applied to naive, central memory and regulatory T cell samples, giving an average of roughly 3.5 million total reads per sample. Sorted cells were lysed in RLT buffer and RNA was extracted with DNase-treated RNeasy Micro or Mini kits, depending on cell number. Each cell subset was processed separately to prevent cross-contamination, with patient and healthy donor samples processed together. The immunoSEQ multiplex PCR was used to amplify TCRB sequences from cDNA, yielding 87-bp fragments that span the CDR3 region. Sequencing of the amplicons was performed on the Illumina HiSeq platform. The paper's data handling went like this. Synthetic template baselines were used to correct PCR bias computationally, reads within Hamming distance 2 were collapsed, and singletons that could not be merged were discarded. Reads were aligned to IMGT to assign V, D and J genes, CDR3 length, and insertions or deletions at six rearrangement sites. Clonotype counts were normalized to sorted cell number within each subset before computing true diversity and Gini coefficients with the tcR R package. The overlap coefficient, calculated on TCRB nucleotide sequences, was used to quantify repertoire sharing. As a proxy for the pre-selection repertoire, out-of-frame TCRB sequences from naive cells were analyzed. TCRdb provides this immuneACCESS table in a form limited to in-frame rearrangements. Some clones are lacking; in checked studies, under half of them reflect an unresolved V gene, and why the rest are absent is not known. The DNA gave D and trimming, while V, J and clone size come from that table. A total of 640,000 or so clones appear in this sample, 10% to 15% of them only once. Approximately 0.021% of the sample rests with the top ten.

The TCR comes from a man between 18 and 35 years old with type 1 diabetes. The sample taken for sequencing was naive CD4+ T cells from blood. The cell subset or site label, read with the paper, signifies: true naive CD4+ T cells.

The DNA sequence is as follows: TGTGCCGGATGGCAGGAGGGTTGGTACGAGCAGTACTTC. It specifies CAGWQEGWYEQYF. Rearrangement joined TRBV30 to TRBJ2-7, with TRBD2 tentatively as D gene (6 bases match). Measured from the cysteine to the phenylalanine, the CDR3 is 13 residues long. The CDR3 DNA has 39 bases and is translated from base 1. V drops 8 bases and J drops 4 bases, leaving 18 bases in between. Reading the germline V gene (reference sequence) gives CDR1 GTSNPN and CDR2 SVGIG.